This T cell receptor beta chain was sequenced in a study of patients and donors after allogeneic stem cell transplantation. MiXCR, applied by TCRdb to the RT-PCR reads, yields one record per CDR3 protein. The top ten clones hold approximately 30% of a sample with 150,000 to 250,000 distinct CDR3 sequences, more than 35% of them seen once. CDR1 and CDR2 (germline): DFQATT, SNEGSKA (reference sequence). The CDR3 totals 11 residues. Trimming took off 1 base at V and 6 bases at J, with 5 bases between the two ends. This TCR derives from a human donor who was either an allogeneic HSCT recipient or a stem cell or donor lymphocyte infusion donor (not recorded which). It is not recorded whose cells these are; they may come from a transplant donor. The chain employs TRBV20-1 and TRBJ2-3; D not resolved. Sequencing used blood, either unsorted or a sorted T cell fraction (not recorded which). The CDR3 DNA follows: TGCAGTGCTAGAGTTCCCGATACGCAGTATTTT. Translating gives CSARVPDTQYF.